Listed here are 18 T cell receptor beta chains from one sample, sequenced in a study of regulatory T cells in long-lasting Graves disease. The time point here: newly diagnosed GD, antithyroid drugs for less than 3 months. From RNA extracted from PBMCs, the TCR library was made. With iRepertoire HTBI primers and Arm-PCR of CDR3 regions, TCR beta libraries were built. Each CDR3 protein is one row after TCRdb ran MiXCR on the multiplex PCR reads. The sample holds about 620,000 distinct CDR3 sequences, roughly 15% seen once. These data were also filed under a second study, of T cells in Graves' hyperthyroidism and ophthalmopathy.

The sequencing here drew on peripheral blood mononuclear cells (PBMCs), taken at new diagnosis, from a patient treated with antithyroid drugs. The source of these receptors is a woman between 25 and 40 years old with Graves disease.

V and J are TRBV7-3 and TRBJ2-3; D gene unclear. The CDR3 extends over 13 amino acids. Trimming stripped 1 base from V and 3 bases from J, with 5 bases between. CDR1 and CDR2 (germline): SGHTA, FQGTGA. This CDR3 reads CASSLIATDTQYF. In nucleotides, the CDR3 is TGTGCCAGCAGCTTAATCGCGACAGATACGCAGTATTTT.

This clonotype came up a few times. This sequence joins TRBV2 and TRBJ2-4, with D hard to call. Germline values: CDR1 SNHLY, CDR2 FYNNEI. There are 15 residues in the CDR3. Trimming shortened V by 2 bases and J by 6 bases, and 14 bases separated the two germline ends. CDR3 bases: TGTGCCAGCAGTGAACGGTTGGGCCAAGGAAACATTCAGTACTTC. The encoded protein is CASSERLGQGNIQYF.

This clonotype was detected many times. This may come from a read error, since a much larger clone is one base off. This rearrangement joins TRBV7-9 to TRBJ2-3; tentative D call: TRBD1 (6 bases). CDR1 is SEHNR, CDR2 FQNEAQ, per germline (reference sequence). V lost 7 bases and J 6 bases, leaving 8 bases between the germline ends. This CDR3 contains 11 residues. CDR3 protein: CASTQGDTQYF. The CDR3 nucleotides are TGTGCCAGCACCCAGGGGGATACGCAGTATTTT.

In its sample, this clonotype was seen a few times. CDR3 in amino acids: CSVESVFNEQFF. The CDR3 nucleotides read TGCAGCGTTGAGTCTGTTTTCAATGAGCAGTTCTTC. The chain uses TRBV29-1 and TRBJ2-1; the D is unclear. V was clipped by 3 bases and J by 6 bases, with 9 bases between them. CDR3 length: 12 amino acids. CDR1 and CDR2 (germline): SQVTM, ANQGSEA.

The V call is TRBV28, the J call TRBJ1-5; D is undetermined. V lost 3 bases and J 6 bases, leaving 12 bases between the germline ends. CDR1 is MDHEN and CDR2 is SYDVKM in the germline V gene. This CDR3 comprises 14 residues. Here the CDR3 reads CASSFPGFSQPQHF. The CDR3 nucleotides read TGTGCCAGCAGTTTTCCCGGATTCAGTCAGCCCCAGCATTTT.

In its sample, this clonotype was seen many times. The V and J genes are TRBV5-1 and TRBJ1-6, with D uncertain. CDR3 length: 15 amino acids. Germline V gives CDR1 SGHRS, CDR2 YFSETQ. V was trimmed by 0 bases and J by 11 bases, leaving 15 bases between them. Here the CDR3 DNA reads TGCGCCAGCAGCTTGGGGACCGTCAGATTCACACCCCTCCACTTT. This codes for CASSLGTVRFTPLHF.

This clonotype was counted between two and nine times. The V gene is TRBV12-3 or TRBV12-4, the J gene TRBJ2-2; D ambiguous. The CDR3 has 14 residues. V gave up 8 bases and J gave up 2 bases, with 12 bases separating them. This CDR3 is CASASGLNTGELFF. The CDR3, as DNA: TGTGCCAGCGCCTCGGGTCTAAACACCGGGGAGCTGTTTTTT.

This clonotype came up many times. The V call is TRBV12-3 or TRBV12-4, the J call TRBJ1-1; D gene uncertain. Trimming stripped 0 bases from V and 1 base from J, with 6 bases between. The CDR3 spans 14 residues. CDR3 sequence reads: CASSLAAGNTEAFF. The CDR3 nucleotides are TGTGCCAGCAGTTTAGCGGCGGGGAACACTGAAGCTTTCTTT.

This clonotype was counted ten times or more. The V gene is TRBV24-1, the J gene TRBJ2-1; no firm D call. V was cut by 9 bases and J by 2 bases, with 4 bases left in between. Germline V gene lookup returns CDR1 KGHDR and CDR2 SFDVKD. The CDR3 spans 11 residues. The CDR3 DNA follows: TGTGCCACCGGACCCTACAATGAGCAGTTCTTC. Translated, it gives CATGPYNEQFF.

This clonotype was detected only a few times. V usage is TRBV18 and J usage is TRBJ2-1; 7 bases line up with TRBD2. The length of the CDR3 is 19 residues. Trimming removed 3 bases from V and 0 bases from J; junction bases left unmatched: 14. Germline values: CDR1 KGHSH, CDR2 LQKENI. DNA of the CDR3: TGTGCCAGCTCACCGGCAACGGGACTACAGCGGAGCTCCTACAATGAGCAGTTCTTC. Protein sequence: CASSPATGLQRSSYNEQFF.

This clonotype has a handful of counts. The CDR3 nucleotides read TGTGCCACTATGGACTACTTAAATCAGCCCCAGCATTTT. This translates into CATMDYLNQPQHF. V gene TRBV10-3 combines with J gene TRBJ1-5, with D hard to call. The germline gives CDR1 ENHRY, CDR2 SYGVKD. The V end was cut by 10 bases, the J end by 4 bases, with 14 bases between. CDR3 length: 13 amino acids.

This clonotype was found many times. The CDR3 loop reads CASSLYRIAKNIQYF. CDR3 sequence (DNA): TGTGCCAGCAGTTTATACAGAATAGCCAAAAACATTCAGTACTTC. V gene TRBV28 combines with J gene TRBJ2-4; D is ambiguous. The germline gives CDR1 MDHEN, CDR2 SYDVKM. This CDR3 has 15 amino acids. The V gene lost 1 base and the J gene lost 0 bases, with 7 bases spanning the gap.

This clonotype was found many times. The J gene is TRBJ2-1, the V gene TRBV7-9; D call uncertain. CDR3 size: 13 residues. Germline CDR1 SEHNR, CDR2 FQNEAQ (reference sequence). V shed 8 bases and J shed 4 bases, with 12 bases lying between them. CDR3 DNA: TGTGCCAGCGGGCCCAGTCAGTACAATGAGCAGTTCTTC. As protein: CASGPSQYNEQFF.

The chain carries TRBV6-1 and TRBJ2-2; 9 nucleotides line up with TRBD2. Per germline, CDR1 MNHNS and CDR2 SASEGT. The V and J ends lost 5 bases and 6 bases, in that order; junction bases with no gene match: 10. The CDR3 length is 16 residues. CDR3 bases: TGTGCCAGCAGTAAGGAACCGGGACTAGCCGCCGGGGAGCTGTTTTTT. Protein product: CASSKEPGLAAGELFF.

The V gene is TRBV6-1, the J gene TRBJ1-6; D gene ambiguous. V shed 6 bases and J shed 5 bases, with 14 bases lying between them. The CDR3 loop spans 15 amino acids. Germline CDR1 reads MNHNS; CDR2 reads SASEGT. The CDR3 bases are TGTGCCAGCAGCCCCATATGGGGAGATAATTCACCCCTCCACTTT. Protein sequence: CASSPIWGDNSPLHF.

In its sample, this clonotype was seen a few times. The J gene is TRBJ2-5, the V gene TRBV29-1, with D uncertain. The DNA end favors TRBJ2-7, so the J call may be wrong. The CDR3 covers 13 residues. Germline CDR1 and CDR2: SQVTM and ANQGSEA. The CDR3 coding sequence is TGCAGCGTTGGCTTCGGAGTGGGGTACGAGCAGTACTTC. Its translation: CSVGFGVGYEQYF.

Concerning this clonotype itself: A read error may be the cause here, since a much bigger clone is one base away. The genes are TRBV27 and TRBJ1-3; D is undetermined. The CDR3 spans 14 residues. CDR1 MNHEY and CDR2 SMNVEV come from the germline V gene (reference sequence). For the CDR3, the DNA is TGTGCCAGCAGTTTAGCTGGCTCTGAAAACACCATATATTTT. It yields the protein CASSLAGSENTIYF.

This rearrangement joins TRBV24-1 to TRBJ2-7, with a possible D match to TRBD1 (5 bases). This CDR3 has 13 amino acids. V lost 4 bases and J 2 bases, leaving 8 bases between the germline ends. Germline V CDR1 and CDR2: KGHDR, SFDVKD. The CDR3 region has the DNA TGTGCCACCAGTGAGGACAAAACCTACGAGCAGTACTTC. This codes for CATSEDKTYEQYF.